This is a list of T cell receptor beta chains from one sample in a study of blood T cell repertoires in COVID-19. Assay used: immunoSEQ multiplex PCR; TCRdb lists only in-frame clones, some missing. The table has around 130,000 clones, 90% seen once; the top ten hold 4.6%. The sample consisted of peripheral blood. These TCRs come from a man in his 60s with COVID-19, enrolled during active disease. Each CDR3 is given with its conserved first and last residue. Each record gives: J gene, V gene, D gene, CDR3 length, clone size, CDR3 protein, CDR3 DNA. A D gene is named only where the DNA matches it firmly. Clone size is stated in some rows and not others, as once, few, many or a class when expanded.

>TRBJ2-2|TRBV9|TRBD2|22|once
CASSVETPRRLASGSMTGELFF
TGTGCCAGCAGCGTAGAGACGCCCCGGAGGTTGGCTAGCGGGAGTATGACCGGGGAGCTGTTTTTT
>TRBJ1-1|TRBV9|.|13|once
CASSVGGDTEAFF
TGTGCCAGCAGCGTAGGGGGGGACACTGAAGCTTTCTTT
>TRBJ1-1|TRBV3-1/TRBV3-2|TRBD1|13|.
CASSPTGGGEAFF
TGTGCCAGCAGTCCTACAGGGGGCGGTGAAGCTTTCTTT
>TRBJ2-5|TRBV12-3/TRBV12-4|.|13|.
CASSFSQGETQYF
TGTGCCAGCAGTTTTTCCCAGGGGGAGACCCAGTACTTC
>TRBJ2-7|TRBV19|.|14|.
CASSIGQGIYEQYF
TGTGCCAGTAGTATAGGTCAGGGGATCTACGAGCAGTACTTC
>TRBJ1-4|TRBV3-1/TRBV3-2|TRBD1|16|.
CASSQGGTGWDEKLFF
TGTGCCAGCAGCCAAGGGGGGACAGGGTGGGATGAAAAACTGTTTTTT
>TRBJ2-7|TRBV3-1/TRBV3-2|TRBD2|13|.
CASSQLAGGEQYF
TGTGCCAGCAGCCAACTAGCGGGGGGGGAGCAGTACTTC
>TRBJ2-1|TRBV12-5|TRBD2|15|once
CASAPGGGIRNEQFF
TGTGCTAGTGCCCCGGGAGGGGGTATACGCAATGAGCAGTTCTTC
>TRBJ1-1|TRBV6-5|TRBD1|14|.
CASSNDRAGSEAFF
TGTGCCAGCAGCAATGACAGGGCCGGATCTGAAGCTTTCTTT
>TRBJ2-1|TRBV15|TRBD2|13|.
CATSVKREVEQFF
TGTGCCACCAGCGTAAAACGGGAGGTTGAGCAGTTCTTC
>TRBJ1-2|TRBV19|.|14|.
CASSVTRYNYGYTF
TGTGCCAGTAGTGTGACTCGGTATAACTATGGCTACACCTTC
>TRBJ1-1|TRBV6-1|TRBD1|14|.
CASSFQGVNTEAFF
TGTGCCAGCAGTTTCCAGGGGGTAAACACTGAAGCTTTCTTT
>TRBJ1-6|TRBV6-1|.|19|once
CASSEAPQEGSSYNSPLHF
TGTGCCAGCAGTGAAGCGCCTCAGGAGGGGAGCTCCTATAATTCACCCCTCCACTTT
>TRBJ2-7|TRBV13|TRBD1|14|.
CASSLAGGKIEQYF
TGTGCCAGCAGCTTAGCAGGGGGAAAAATCGAGCAGTACTTC
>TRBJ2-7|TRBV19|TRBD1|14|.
CASSIGGQRNEQYF
TGTGCCAGTAGTATTGGGGGACAGAGGAACGAGCAGTACTTC
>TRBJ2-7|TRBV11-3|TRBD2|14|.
CASRSGWGGYEQYF
TGTGCCAGCAGGAGTGGTTGGGGGGGCTACGAGCAGTACTTC
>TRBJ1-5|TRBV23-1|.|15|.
CASGAGKRGNQPQHF
TGCGCCAGCGGAGCAGGGAAGCGGGGGAATCAGCCCCAGCATTTT
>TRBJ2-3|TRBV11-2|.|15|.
CASSLESGVGDTQYF
TGTGCCAGCAGCTTAGAGTCGGGAGTGGGGGATACGCAGTATTTT
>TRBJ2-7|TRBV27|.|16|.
CASSPRSLPPPYEQYF
TGTGCCAGCAGCCCTAGGAGCTTACCTCCTCCCTACGAGCAGTACTTC
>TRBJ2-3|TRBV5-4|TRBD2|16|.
CASSLGTSGYTDTQYF
TGTGCCAGCAGCTTGGGAACTAGCGGTTACACAGATACGCAGTATTTT
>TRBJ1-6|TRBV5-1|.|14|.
CASSFEGYNSPLHF
TGCGCCAGCAGCTTCGAGGGTTATAATTCACCCCTCCACTTT
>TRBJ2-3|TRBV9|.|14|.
CANPGLAGVNTQYF
TGTGCCAACCCCGGACTTGCCGGAGTAAATACGCAGTATTTT
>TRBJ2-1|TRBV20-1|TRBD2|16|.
CSASSPGLAGYNEQFF
TGCAGTGCTAGTTCCCCAGGACTAGCGGGATACAATGAGCAGTTCTTC
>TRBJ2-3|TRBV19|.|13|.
CASSMWTTDTQYF
TGTGCCAGTAGTATGTGGACTACAGATACGCAGTATTTT
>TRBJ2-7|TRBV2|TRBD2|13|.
CASRGLAGVGEDF
TGTGCCAGCAGGGGACTAGCGGGAGTTGGGGAGGACTTC
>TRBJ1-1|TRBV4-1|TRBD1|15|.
CASSQDTGAGTEAFF
TGCGCCAGCAGCCAAGATACAGGGGCTGGCACTGAAGCTTTCTTT
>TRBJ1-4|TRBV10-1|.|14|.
CASSVSASGEKLFF
TGCGCCAGCAGTGTTTCAGCATCGGGTGAAAAACTGTTTTTT
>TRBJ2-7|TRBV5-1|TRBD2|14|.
CASSLSSGSYEQYF
TGCGCCAGCAGCTTGTCTAGCGGGTCCTACGAGCAGTACTTC
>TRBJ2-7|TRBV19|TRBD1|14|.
CASSGQGGPYEQYF
TGTGCCAGTAGTGGACAGGGGGGCCCCTACGAGCAGTACTTC
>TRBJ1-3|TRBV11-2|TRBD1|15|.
CASSFRTGSGNTIYF
TGTGCCAGCAGCTTCCGGACAGGCTCTGGAAACACCATATATTTT
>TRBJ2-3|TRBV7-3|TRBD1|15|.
CASSPNRGQGDTQYF
TGTGCCAGCAGCCCGAACAGGGGGCAAGGAGATACGCAGTATTTT
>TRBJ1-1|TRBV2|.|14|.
CASRPREGNTEAFF
TGTGCCAGCAGACCTAGAGAAGGGAACACTGAAGCTTTCTTT
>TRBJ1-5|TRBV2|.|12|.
CASSRSNQPQHF
TGTGCCAGCTCCCGTTCTAATCAGCCCCAGCATTTT
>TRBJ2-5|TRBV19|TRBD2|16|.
CASSPAEAGGEETQYF
TGTGCCAGTAGCCCTGCCGAAGCGGGAGGGGAAGAGACCCAGTACTTC
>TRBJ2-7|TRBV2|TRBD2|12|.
CATQSGIYEQYF
TGTGCCACCCAAAGCGGGATCTACGAGCAGTACTTC
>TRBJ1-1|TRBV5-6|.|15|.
CASSLVRRRNTEAFF
TGTGCCAGCAGCTTGGTGCGACGGAGGAACACTGAAGCTTTCTTT
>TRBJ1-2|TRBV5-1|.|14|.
CASSSPGGADGYTF
TGCGCCAGCAGCTCCCCGGGGGGCGCGGATGGCTACACCTTC
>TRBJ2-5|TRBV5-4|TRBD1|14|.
CASSVRQGVETQYF
TGTGCCAGCAGCGTCAGACAGGGTGTAGAGACCCAGTACTTC
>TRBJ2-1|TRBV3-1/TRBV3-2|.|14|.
CASSQSPLAGEQFF
TGTGCCAGCAGCCAGTCCCCACTAGCAGGTGAGCAGTTCTTC
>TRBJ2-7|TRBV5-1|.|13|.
CASSLEGSYEQYF
TGCGCCAGCAGCTTGGAGGGGTCGTACGAGCAGTACTTC
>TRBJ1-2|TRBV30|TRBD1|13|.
CAWRRTGDDGYTF
TGTGCCTGGAGACGCACAGGGGACGATGGCTACACCTTC
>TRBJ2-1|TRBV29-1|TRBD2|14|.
CSVHGTSGSDEQFF
TGCAGCGTTCACGGGACTAGCGGGAGCGATGAGCAGTTCTTC
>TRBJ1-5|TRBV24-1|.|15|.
CATSGSGDGNQPQHF
TGTGCCACCAGTGGATCGGGGGATGGCAATCAGCCCCAGCATTTT
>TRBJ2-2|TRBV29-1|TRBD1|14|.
CSVERQGATGELFF
TGCAGCGTTGAGCGGCAGGGGGCAACCGGGGAGCTGTTTTTT
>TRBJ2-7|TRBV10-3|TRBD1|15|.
CAIRMGQGSSYEQYF
TGTGCCATCAGGATGGGACAGGGGAGCTCCTACGAGCAGTACTTC
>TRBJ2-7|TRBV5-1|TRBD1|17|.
CASSLASGTGNSYEQYF
TGCGCCAGCAGCTTGGCATCGGGGACAGGGAATTCCTACGAGCAGTACTTC
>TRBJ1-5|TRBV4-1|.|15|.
CASSQDPSSNQPQHF
TGCGCCAGCAGCCAAGATCCCAGTAGCAATCAGCCCCAGCATTTT
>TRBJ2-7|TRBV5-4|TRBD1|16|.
CASSYAQGDFYYEQYF
TGTGCCAGCAGTTACGCACAGGGGGATTTTTACTACGAGCAGTACTTC
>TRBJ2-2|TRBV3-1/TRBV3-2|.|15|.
CASSQALVMAGELFF
TGTGCCAGCAGCCAAGCACTCGTAATGGCCGGGGAGCTGTTTTTT
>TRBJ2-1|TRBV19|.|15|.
CASSLQGLLINEQFF
TGTGCCAGTAGTCTCCAGGGGCTCCTGATCAATGAGCAGTTCTTC
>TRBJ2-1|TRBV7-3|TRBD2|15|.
CASSSGLAGTNEQFF
TGTGCCAGCAGCTCGGGACTAGCGGGTACGAATGAGCAGTTCTTC
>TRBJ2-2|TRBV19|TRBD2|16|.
CASSYGLAVNTGELFF
TGTGCCAGTAGTTACGGACTAGCGGTTAACACCGGGGAGCTGTTTTTT
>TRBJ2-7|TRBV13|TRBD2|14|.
CASSQLAGGREQYF
TGTGCCAGCAGCCAACTAGCGGGGGGTCGCGAGCAGTACTTC
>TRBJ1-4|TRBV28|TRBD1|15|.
CASSTGALGDEKLFF
TGTGCCAGCAGTACAGGGGCCCTTGGGGATGAAAAACTGTTTTTT
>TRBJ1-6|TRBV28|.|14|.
CASSLAGFRSPLHF
TGTGCCAGCAGTTTAGCCGGTTTTAGATCACCCCTCCACTTT
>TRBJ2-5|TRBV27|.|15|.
CASSPWSLEGETQYF
TGTGCCAGCAGTCCTTGGTCCCTGGAGGGAGAGACCCAGTACTTC
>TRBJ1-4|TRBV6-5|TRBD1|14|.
CASSRQGTNEKLFF
TGTGCCAGCAGTCGACAGGGAACTAATGAAAAACTGTTTTTT